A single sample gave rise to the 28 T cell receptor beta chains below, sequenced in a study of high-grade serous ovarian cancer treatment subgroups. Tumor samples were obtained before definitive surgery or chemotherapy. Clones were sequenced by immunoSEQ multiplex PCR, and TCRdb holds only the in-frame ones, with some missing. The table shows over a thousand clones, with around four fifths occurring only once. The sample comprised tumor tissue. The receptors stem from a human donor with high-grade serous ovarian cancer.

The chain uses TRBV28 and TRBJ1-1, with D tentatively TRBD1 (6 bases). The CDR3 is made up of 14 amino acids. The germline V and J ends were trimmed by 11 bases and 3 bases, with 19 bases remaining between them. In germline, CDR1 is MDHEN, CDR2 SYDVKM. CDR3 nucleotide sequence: TGTGCCCCCGGGGACGGGACATCCTACACTGAAGCTTTCTTT. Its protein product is CAPGDGTSYTEAFF. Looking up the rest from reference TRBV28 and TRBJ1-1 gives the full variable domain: DVKVTQSSRYLVKRTGEKVFLECVQDMDHENMFWYRQDPGLGLRLIYFSYDVKMKEKGDIPEGYSVSREKKERFSLILESASTNQTSMYLCAPGDGTSYTEAFFGQGTRLTVV.

CDR3 sequence: CASSSRTGIGYEQYF. DNA of the CDR3: TGTGCCAGCAGCTCCAGGACAGGGATTGGCTACGAGCAGTACTTC. The V call is TRBV11-2, the J call TRBJ2-7, with TRBD1 identical over 8 bases. This CDR3 is built from 15 residues. Germline loops: CDR1 SGHAT, CDR2 FQNNGV. V gave up 4 bases and J gave up 3 bases; unmatched junction bases: 8. Using reference TRBV11-2 and TRBJ2-7 for the parts outside the CDR3, the full variable domain is EAGVAQSPRYKIIEKRQSVAFWCNPISGHATLYWYQQILGQGPKLLIQFQNNGVVDDSQLPKDRFSAERLKGVDSTLKIQPAKLEDSAVYLCASSSRTGIGYEQYFGPGTRLTVT.

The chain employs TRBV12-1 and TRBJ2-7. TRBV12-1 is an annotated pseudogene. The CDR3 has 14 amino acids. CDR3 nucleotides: TGTGCCAGCAGCATGGGACGTGCTGCCTACGAGCAGTACTTC. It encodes CASSMGRAAYEQYF.

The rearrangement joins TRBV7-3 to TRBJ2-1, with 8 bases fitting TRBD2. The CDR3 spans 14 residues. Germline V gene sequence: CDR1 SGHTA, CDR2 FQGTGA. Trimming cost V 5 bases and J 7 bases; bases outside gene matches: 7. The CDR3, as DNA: TGTGCCAGCAGCCCTATGGCTAGCGGGAATGAGCAGTTCTTC. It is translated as CASSPMASGNEQFF.

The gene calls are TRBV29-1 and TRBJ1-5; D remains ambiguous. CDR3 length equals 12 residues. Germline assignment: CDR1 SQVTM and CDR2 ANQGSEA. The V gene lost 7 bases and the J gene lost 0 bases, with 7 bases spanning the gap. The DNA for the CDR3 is TGCAGCGCTCGGGATAGCAATCAGCCCCAGCATTTT. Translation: CSARDSNQPQHF.

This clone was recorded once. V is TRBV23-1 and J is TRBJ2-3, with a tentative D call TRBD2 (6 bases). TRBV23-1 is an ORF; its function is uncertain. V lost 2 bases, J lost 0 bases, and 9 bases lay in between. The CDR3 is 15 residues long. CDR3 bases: TGCGCCAGCAGTCAAGGACTAACTAGCACAGATACGCAGTATTTT. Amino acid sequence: CASSQGLTSTDTQYF.

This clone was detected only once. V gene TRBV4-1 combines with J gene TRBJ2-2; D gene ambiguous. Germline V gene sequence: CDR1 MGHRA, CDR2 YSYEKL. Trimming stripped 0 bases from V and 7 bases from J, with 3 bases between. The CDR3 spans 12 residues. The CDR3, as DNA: TGCGCCAGCAGCCAAGAGTTCGGGGAGCTGTTTTTT. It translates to CASSQEFGELFF.

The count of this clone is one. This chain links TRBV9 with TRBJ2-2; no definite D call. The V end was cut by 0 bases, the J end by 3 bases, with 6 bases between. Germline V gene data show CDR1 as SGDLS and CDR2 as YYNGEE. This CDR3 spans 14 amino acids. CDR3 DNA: TGTGCCAGCAGCGTAGCGACCCACACCGGGGAGCTGTTTTTT. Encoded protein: CASSVATHTGELFF. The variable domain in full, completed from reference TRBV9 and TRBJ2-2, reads DSGVTQTPKHLITATGQRVTLRCSPRSGDLSVYWYQQSLDQGLQFLIQYYNGEERAKGNILERFSAQQFPDLHSELNLSSLELGDSALYFCASSVATHTGELFFGEGSRLTVL.

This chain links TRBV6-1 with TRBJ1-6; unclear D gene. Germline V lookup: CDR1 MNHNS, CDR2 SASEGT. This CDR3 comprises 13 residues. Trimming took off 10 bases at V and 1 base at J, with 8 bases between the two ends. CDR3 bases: TGTGCCACTGGATCATCCTATAATTCACCCCTCCACTTT. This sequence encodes CATGSSYNSPLHF.

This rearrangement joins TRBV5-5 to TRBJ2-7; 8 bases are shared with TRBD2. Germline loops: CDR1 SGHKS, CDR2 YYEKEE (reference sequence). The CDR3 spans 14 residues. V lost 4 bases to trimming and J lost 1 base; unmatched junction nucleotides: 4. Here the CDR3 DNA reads TGTGCCAGCAGCGCGGGACTAGTATCCTACGAGCAGTACTTC. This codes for CASSAGLVSYEQYF.

CDR3: CASRRDSNQPQHF. The CDR3 nucleotides are TGCGCCAGCAGGCGGGATAGCAATCAGCCCCAGCATTTT. This rearrangement joins TRBV5-1 to TRBJ1-5, with unresolved D. Germline V CDR1 and CDR2: SGHRS, YFSETQ. This CDR3 is 13 amino acids long. With 5 bases removed from V and 0 bases from J, the gap between germline ends came to 6 bases. The whole variable domain, filled in from reference TRBV5-1 and TRBJ1-5, reads KAGVTQTPRYLIKTRGQQVTLSCSPISGHRSVSWYQQTPGQGLQFLFEYFSETQRNKGNFPGRFSGRQFSNSRSEMNVSTLELGDSALYLCASRRDSNQPQHFGDGTRLSIL.

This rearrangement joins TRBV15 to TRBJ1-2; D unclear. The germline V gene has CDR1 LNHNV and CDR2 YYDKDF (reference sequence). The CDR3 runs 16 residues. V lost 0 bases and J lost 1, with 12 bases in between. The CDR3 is CATSRDAQTVNYGYTF. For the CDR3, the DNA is TGTGCCACCAGCAGAGATGCCCAGACTGTTAACTATGGCTACACCTTC. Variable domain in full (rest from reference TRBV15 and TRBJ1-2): DAMVIQNPRYQVTQFGKPVTLSCSQTLNHNVMYWYQQKSSQAPKLLFHYYDKDFNNEADTPDNFQSRRPNTSFCFLDIRSPGLGDTAMYLCATSRDAQTVNYGYTFGSGTRLTVV.

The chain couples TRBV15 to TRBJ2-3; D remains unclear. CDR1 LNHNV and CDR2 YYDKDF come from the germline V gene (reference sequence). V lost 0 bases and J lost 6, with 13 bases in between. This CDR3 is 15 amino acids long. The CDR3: CATSRDNGAGDTQYF. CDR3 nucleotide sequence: TGTGCCACCAGCAGAGATAACGGAGCAGGTGATACGCAGTATTTT.

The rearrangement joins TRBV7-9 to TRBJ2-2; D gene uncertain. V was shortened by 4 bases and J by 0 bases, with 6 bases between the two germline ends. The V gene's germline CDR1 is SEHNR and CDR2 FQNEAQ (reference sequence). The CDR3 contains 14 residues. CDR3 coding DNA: TGTGCCAGCAGCTCCAATCCGAACACCGGGGAGCTGTTTTTT. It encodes CASSSNPNTGELFF.

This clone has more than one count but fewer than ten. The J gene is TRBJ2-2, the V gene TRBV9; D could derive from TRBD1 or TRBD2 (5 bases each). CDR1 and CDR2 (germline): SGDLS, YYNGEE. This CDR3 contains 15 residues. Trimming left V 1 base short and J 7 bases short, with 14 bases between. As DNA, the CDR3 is TGTGCCAGCAGCGTATCGGTAGGGGCGGGCGGGGAGCTGTTTTTT. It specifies CASSVSVGAGGELFF.

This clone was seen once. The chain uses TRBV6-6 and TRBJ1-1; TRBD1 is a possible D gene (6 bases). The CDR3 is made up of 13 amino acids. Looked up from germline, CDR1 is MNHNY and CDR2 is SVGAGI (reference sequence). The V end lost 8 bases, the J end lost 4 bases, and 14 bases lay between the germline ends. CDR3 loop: CASRRQEGTEAFF. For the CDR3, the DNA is TGTGCCAGCCGTAGACAGGAGGGCACTGAAGCTTTCTTT.

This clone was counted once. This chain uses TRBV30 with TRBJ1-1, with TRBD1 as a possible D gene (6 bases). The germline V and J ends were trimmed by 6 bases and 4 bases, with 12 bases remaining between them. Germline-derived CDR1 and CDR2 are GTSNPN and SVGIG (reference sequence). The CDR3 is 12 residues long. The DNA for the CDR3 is TGTGCCTGTCTAAAGACAGGCACTGAAGCTTTCTTT. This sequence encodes CACLKTGTEAFF.

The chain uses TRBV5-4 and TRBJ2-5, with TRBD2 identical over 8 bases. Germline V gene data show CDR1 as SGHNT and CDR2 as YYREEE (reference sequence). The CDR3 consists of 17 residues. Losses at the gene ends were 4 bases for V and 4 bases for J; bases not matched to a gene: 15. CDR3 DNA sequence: TGTGCCAGCAGCCAAGATGATCCCGGGGGGGGCCCAGAGACCCAGTACTTC. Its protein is CASSQDDPGGGPETQYF.

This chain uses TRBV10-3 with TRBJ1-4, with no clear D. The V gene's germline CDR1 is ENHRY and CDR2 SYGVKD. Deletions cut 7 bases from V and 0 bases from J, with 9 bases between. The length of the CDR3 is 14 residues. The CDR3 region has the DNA TGTGCCATCAAAGAGAGTACAACTAATGAAAAACTGTTTTTT. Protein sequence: CAIKESTTNEKLFF.

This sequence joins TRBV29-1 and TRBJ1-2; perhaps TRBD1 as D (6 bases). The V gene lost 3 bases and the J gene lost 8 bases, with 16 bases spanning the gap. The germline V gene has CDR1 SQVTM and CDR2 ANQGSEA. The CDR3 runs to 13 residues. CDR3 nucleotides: TGCAGCGTTGACCCAGGGGCTTTCGGAGGCTACACCTTC. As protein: CSVDPGAFGGYTF.

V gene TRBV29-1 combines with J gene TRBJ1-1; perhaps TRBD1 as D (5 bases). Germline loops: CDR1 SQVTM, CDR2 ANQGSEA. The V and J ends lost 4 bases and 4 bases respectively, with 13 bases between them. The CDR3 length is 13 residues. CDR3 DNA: TGCAGCGTTGTAGTTGGGCAGGGCACTGAAGCTTTCTTT. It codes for CSVVVGQGTEAFF.

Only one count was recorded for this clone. The CDR3 region has the DNA TGTGCCAGCAGCCGCGGGACGGGGAATGAAAAACTGTTTTTT. This sequence encodes CASSRGTGNEKLFF. The rearrangement uses TRBV11-2 and TRBJ1-4; D is perhaps TRBD1 (5 bases). Germline V gene lookup returns CDR1 SGHAT and CDR2 FQNNGV. V lost 5 bases to trimming and J lost 5 bases, with 12 bases between them. This CDR3 is 14 amino acids long.

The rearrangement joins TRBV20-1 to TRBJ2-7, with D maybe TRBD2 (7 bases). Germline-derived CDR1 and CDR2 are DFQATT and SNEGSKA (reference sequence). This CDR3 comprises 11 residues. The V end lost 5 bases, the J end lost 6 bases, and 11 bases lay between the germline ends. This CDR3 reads CSAGGGGEQYF. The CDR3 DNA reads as TGCAGTGCTGGGGGAGGGGGCGAGCAGTACTTC.

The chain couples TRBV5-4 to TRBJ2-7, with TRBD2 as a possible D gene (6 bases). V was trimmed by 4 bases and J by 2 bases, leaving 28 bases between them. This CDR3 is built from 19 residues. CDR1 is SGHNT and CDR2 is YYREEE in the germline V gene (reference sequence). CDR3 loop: CASSPALWKSTSPPYEQYF. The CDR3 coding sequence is TGTGCCAGCAGCCCAGCTTTATGGAAGTCTACTAGCCCTCCCTACGAGCAGTACTTC.

DNA for the CDR3: TGTGCCACCCAAAGGAGGGGAGGGACTGAAGCTTTCTTT. This gives the protein CATQRRGGTEAFF. This rearrangement joins TRBV27 to TRBJ1-1, with D perhaps TRBD1 (5 bases). The V end lost 10 bases, the J end lost 5 bases, and 17 bases lay between the germline ends. Germline V CDR1 and CDR2: MNHEY, SMNVEV (reference sequence). The CDR3 length is 13 residues.

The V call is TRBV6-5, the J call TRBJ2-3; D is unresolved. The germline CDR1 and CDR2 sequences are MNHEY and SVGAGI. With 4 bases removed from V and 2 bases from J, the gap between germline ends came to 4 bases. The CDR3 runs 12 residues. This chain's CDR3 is CASSLDTDTQYF. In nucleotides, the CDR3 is TGTGCCAGCAGTTTAGACACAGATACGCAGTATTTT.

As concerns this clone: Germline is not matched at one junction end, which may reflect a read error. CDR3 protein: CASSPGTGLSGANVLTF. The DNA of the CDR3 is TGTGCTAGCAGCCCCGGGACAGGTCTGTCTGGGGCCAACGTCCTGACTTTC. The J gene is TRBJ2-6, the V gene TRBV7-7, with 8 bases lining up with TRBD1. Germline V lookup: CDR1 SSHAT, CDR2 FNYEAQ (reference sequence). The length of the CDR3 is 17 residues.

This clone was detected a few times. The CDR3 DNA is TGTGCCAGCAGCTCGGGACAGGGGGACTACGAGCAGTACTTC. It translates to CASSSGQGDYEQYF. This chain connects TRBV5-5 to TRBJ2-7, with 11 nucleotides matching TRBD1. Germline CDR1 and CDR2: SGHKS and YYEKEE (reference sequence). J gave up 3 bases and V 3 bases, and 2 bases lay outside the gene matches. CDR3 length equals 14 residues.